This T cell receptor (beta chain) was sequenced for a study of beta chain features in type 1 diabetes. Comment on this clone: Its cognate antigen is unknown.

Overall study findings and caveats: Insertions were fewer and deletions more numerous at VDJ junctions in type 1 diabetes patients.

Between the trimmed V and J ends, which lost 4 bases and 0 bases, there was a span of 7 bases. The CDR3 has 14 amino acids. The germline CDR1 and CDR2 sequences are MNHNS and SASEGT. Expressed TCRB transcripts were sequenced, since all the RNA that had been isolated was reverse transcribed. Only in-frame clones appear in the TCRdb table, and some are missing; sequencing was by immunoSEQ multiplex PCR. The profile covers under 400,000 clones, with about 20% appearing a single time and approximately 0.043% taken by the ten largest. Sorting with CD45RO/CCR7/CD25/CD127/CD95/CD27 yielded naive, central memory, regulatory and stem-like memory CD4+ cells.

The TCR was taken from a young woman in good health. Sequencing was done on a sample of naive CD4+ T cells from blood. The chain carries TRBV6-1 and TRBJ1-5; no firm D call. The chain's CDR3 is CASSGQYSNQPQHF. The CDR3 DNA follows: TGTGCCAGCAGTGGGCAATATAGCAATCAGCCCCAGCATTTT.